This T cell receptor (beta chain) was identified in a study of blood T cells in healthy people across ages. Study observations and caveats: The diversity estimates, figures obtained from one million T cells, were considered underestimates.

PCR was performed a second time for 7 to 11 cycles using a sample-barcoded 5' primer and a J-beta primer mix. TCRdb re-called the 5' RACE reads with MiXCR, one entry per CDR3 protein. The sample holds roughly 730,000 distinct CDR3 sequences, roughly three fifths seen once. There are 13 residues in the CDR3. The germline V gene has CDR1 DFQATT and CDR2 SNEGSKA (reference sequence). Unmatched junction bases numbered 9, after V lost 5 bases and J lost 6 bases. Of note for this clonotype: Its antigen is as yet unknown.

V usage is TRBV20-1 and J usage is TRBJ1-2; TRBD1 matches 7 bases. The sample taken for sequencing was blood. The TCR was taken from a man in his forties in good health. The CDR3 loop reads CSARTGGAHGYTF. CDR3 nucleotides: TGCAGTGCTCGGACAGGAGGCGCACATGGCTACACCTTC.